This T cell receptor (beta chain) was sequenced in a study of response to subunit inactivated influenza vaccine. TCRdb analysed the RT-PCR reads with MiXCR anew, one entry per CDR3 protein. The sample has about 190,000 distinct CDR3 sequences; about 15% are singletons. Germline CDR1 is MDHEN and CDR2 is SYDVKM. V lost 2 bases and J lost 2, with 10 bases in between. CDR3 length: 14 amino acids. This clonotype was observed a handful of times. The chain is built from TRBV28 and TRBJ2-7; the D is unclear. This sample comprised CD8+ T cells sorted from PBMCs, obtained roughly 5 days after vaccination. The receptor was derived from a man aged 45 to 65 who received an inactivated influenza vaccine. DNA of the CDR3: TGTGCCAGCAGTTTACCAGAAAAGACCTACGAGCAGTACTTC. Translation: CASSLPEKTYEQYF.